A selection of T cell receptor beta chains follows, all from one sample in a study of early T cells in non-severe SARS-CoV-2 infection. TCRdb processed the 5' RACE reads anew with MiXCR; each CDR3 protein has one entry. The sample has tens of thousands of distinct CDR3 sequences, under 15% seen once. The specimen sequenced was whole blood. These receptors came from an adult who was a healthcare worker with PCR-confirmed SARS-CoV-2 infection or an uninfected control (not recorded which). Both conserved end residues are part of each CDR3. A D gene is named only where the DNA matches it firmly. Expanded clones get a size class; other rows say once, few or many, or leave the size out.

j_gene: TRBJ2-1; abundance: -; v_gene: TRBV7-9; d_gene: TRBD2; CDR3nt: TGTGCCAGCAGCTTTTTGGGGAGGGCCTATGAGCAGTTCTTC; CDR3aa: CASSFLGRAYEQFF
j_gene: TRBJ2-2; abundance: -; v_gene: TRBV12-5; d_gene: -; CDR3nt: TGTGCTAGTGCCTTCAGCGATCGATTTGCCCGAAACACCGGGGAGCTGTTTTTT; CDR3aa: CASAFSDRFARNTGELFF
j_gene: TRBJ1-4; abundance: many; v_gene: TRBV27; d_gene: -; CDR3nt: TGTGCCAGCCGGGGATTCACTAATGAAAAACTGTTTTTT; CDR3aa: CASRGFTNEKLFF
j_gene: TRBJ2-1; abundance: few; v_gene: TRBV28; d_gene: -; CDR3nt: TGTGCCAGCAGCAGGCCCCTGCAATACAATGAGCAGTTCTTC; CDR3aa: CASSRPLQYNEQFF
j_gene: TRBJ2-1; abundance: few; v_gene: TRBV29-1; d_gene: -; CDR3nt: TGCAGCGTTGATTTTGGAGACGGGACCACCAATGAGCAGTTCTTC; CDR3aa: CSVDFGDGTTNEQFF
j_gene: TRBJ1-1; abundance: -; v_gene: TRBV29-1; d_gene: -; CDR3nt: TGCAGCGTTGTTATGGTTAGCACTGAAGCTTTCTTT; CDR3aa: CSVVMVSTEAFF
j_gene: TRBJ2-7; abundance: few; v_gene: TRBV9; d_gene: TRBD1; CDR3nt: TGTGCCAGCAGCGTTGGGGGGACAGGGGACTTAAGGCAGTACTTC; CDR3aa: CASSVGGTGDLRQYF
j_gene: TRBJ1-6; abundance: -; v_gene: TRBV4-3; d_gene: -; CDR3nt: TGCGCCAGCAGCCGGGATGGGACAAGGGGAAATTCACCCCTCCACTTT; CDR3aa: CASSRDGTRGNSPLHF
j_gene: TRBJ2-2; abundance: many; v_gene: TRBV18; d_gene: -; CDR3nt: TGTGCCAGCTCACAGGAGGGAGACGGGGAGCTGTTTTTT; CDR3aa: CASSQEGDGELFF
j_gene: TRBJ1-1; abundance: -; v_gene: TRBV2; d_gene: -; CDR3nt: TGTGCCAGCGGGTTGGACAGCTACAACACTGAAGCTTTCTTT; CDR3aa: CASGLDSYNTEAFF
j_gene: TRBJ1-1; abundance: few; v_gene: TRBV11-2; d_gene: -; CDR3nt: TGTGCCAGCGGGGCCACTGAAGCTTTCTTT; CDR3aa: CASGATEAFF
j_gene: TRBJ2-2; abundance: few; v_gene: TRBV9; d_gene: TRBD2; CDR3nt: TGTGCCAGCAGCGCGCGGGAGATCAGGAACACCGGGGAGCTGTTTTTT; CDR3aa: CASSAREIRNTGELFF
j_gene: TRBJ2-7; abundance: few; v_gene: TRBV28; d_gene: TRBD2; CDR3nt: TGTGCCAGCAGCCCGGTCGCGGGGGCCTACGAGCAGTACTTC; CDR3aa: CASSPVAGAYEQYF
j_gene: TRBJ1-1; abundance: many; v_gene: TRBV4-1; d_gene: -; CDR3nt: TGCGCCAGCAGCCAATCTGGAGAGCGGAACACTGAAGCTTTCTTT; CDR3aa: CASSQSGERNTEAFF
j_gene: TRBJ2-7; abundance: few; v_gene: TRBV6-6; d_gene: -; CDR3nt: TGTGCCAGCAGTTACCCTGGATCCGCCTACGAGCAGTACTTC; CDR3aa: CASSYPGSAYEQYF
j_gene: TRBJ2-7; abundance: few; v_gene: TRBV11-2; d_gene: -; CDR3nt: TGTGCCAGCAGCTTACCGGCAGGCCCCAGGTCCTACGAGCAGTACTTC; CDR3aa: CASSLPAGPRSYEQYF